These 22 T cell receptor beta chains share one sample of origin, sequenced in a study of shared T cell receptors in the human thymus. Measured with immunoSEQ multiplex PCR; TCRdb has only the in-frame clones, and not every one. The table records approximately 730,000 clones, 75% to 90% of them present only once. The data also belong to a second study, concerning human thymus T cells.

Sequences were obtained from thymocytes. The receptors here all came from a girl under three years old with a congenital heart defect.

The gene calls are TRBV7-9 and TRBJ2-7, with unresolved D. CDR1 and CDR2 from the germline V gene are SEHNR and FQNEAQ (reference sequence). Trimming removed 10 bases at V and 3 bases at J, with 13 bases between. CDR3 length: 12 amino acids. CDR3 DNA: TGTGCCACCACCAATCACAACTACGAGCAGTACTTC. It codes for CATTNHNYEQYF.

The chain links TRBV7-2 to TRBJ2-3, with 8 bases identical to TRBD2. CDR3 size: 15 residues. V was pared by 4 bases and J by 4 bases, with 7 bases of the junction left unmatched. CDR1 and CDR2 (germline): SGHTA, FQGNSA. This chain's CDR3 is CASSCSLAASDTQYF. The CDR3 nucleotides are TGTGCCAGCAGCTGTTCACTAGCGGCCTCAGATACGCAGTATTTT.

CDR3 protein: CASSLRGGGVEQFF. The CDR3 nucleotides are TGTGCCAGCAGCTTACGGGGGGGCGGGGTTGAGCAGTTCTTC. The rearrangement joins TRBV7-2 to TRBJ2-1, with TRBD2 identical over 8 bases. With 2 bases clipped from V and 9 bases from J, the junction kept 6 bases outside the gene matches. Germline V gene sequence: CDR1 SGHTA, CDR2 FQGNSA. The CDR3 contains 14 residues. Based on the CDR3 plus reference TRBV7-2 and TRBJ2-1, the full variable domain is GAGVSQSPSNKVTEKGKDVELRCDPISGHTALYWYRQSLGQGLEFLIYFQGNSAPDKSGLPSDRFSAERTGGSVSTLTIQRTQQEDSAVYLCASSLRGGGVEQFFGPGTRLTVL.

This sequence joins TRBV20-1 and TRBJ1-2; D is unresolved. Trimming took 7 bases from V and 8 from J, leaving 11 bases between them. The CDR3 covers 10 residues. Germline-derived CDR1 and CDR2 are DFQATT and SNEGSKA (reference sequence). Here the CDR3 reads CSVVRWGYTF. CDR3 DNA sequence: TGCAGTGTAGTCCGGTGGGGCTACACCTTC.

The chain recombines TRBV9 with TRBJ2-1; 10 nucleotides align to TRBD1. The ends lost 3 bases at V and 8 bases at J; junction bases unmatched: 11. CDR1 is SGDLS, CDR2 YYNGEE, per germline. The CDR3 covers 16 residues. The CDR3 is CASSGKDRGIGYEQFF. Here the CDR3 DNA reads TGTGCCAGCAGCGGAAAGGACAGGGGGATTGGTTATGAGCAGTTCTTC.

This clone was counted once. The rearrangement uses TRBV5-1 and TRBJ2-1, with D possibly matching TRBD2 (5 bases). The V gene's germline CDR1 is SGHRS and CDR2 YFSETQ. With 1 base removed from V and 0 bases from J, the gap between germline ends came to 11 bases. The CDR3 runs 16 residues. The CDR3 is CASSLLGSSSYNEQFF. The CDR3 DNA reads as TGCGCCAGCAGCTTGCTGGGGAGCAGCTCCTACAATGAGCAGTTCTTC.

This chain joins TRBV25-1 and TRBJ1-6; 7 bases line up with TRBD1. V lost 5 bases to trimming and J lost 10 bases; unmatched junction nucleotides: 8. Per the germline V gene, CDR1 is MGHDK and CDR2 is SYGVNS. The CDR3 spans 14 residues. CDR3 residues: CASSIPDRESPLHF. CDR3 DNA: TGTGCCAGCAGTATACCCGACAGGGAATCACCCCTCCACTTT. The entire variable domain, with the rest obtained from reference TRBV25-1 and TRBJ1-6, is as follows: EADIYQTPRYLVIGTGKKITLECSQTMGHDKMYWYQQDPGMELHLIHYSYGVNSTEKGDLSSESTVSRIRTEHFPLTLESARPSHTSQYLCASSIPDRESPLHFGNGTRLTVT.

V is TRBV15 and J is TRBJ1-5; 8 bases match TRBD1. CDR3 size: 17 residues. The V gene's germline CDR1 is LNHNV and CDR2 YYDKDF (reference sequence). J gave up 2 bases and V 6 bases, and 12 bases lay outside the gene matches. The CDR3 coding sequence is TGTGCCACCAGTCTTAACGGACAGGGCGAAGGCAATCAGCCCCAGCATTTT. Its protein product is CATSLNGQGEGNQPQHF.

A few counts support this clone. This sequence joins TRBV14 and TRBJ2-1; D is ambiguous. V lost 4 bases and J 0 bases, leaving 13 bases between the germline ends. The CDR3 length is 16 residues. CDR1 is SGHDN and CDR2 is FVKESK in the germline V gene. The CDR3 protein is CASSPAWASSYNEQFF. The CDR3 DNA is TGTGCCAGCAGCCCAGCCTGGGCGAGCTCCTACAATGAGCAGTTCTTC.

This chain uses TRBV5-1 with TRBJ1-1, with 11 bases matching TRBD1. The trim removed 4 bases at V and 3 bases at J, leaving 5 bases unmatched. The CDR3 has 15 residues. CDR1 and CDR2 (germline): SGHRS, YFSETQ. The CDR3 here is CASSARDRGDTEAFF. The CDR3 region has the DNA TGCGCCAGCAGCGCCCGGGACAGGGGGGACACTGAAGCTTTCTTT.

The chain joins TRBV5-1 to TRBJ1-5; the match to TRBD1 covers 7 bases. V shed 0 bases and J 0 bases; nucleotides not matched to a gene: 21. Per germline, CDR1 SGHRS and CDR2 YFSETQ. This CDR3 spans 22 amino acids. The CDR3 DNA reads TGCGCCAGCAGCTTGGCCCCGCGCCGGGACAGTGAAGGCCGGGGTAGCAATCAGCCCCAGCATTTT. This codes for CASSLAPRRDSEGRGSNQPQHF.

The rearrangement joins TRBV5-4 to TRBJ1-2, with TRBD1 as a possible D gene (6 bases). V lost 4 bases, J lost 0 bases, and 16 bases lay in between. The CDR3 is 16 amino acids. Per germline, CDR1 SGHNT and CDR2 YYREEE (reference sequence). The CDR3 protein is CASSPREGVANYGYTF. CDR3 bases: TGTGCCAGCAGCCCCCGGGAGGGGGTAGCTAACTATGGCTACACCTTC.

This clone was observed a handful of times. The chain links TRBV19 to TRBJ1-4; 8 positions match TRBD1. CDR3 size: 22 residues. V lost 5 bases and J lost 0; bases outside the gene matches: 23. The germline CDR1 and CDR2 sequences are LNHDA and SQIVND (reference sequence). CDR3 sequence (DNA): TGTGCCAGTAGTCTAGCCTTGTATGGACAGGGCAAAACAAATGCAACTAATGAAAAACTGTTTTTT. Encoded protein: CASSLALYGQGKTNATNEKLFF.

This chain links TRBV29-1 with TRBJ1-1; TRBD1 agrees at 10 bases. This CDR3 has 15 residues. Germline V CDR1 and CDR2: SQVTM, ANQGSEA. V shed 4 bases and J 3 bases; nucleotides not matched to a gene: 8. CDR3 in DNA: TGCAGCGTTGCTGTCTGGGACAGGGGCGACACTGAAGCTTTCTTT. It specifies CSVAVWDRGDTEAFF.

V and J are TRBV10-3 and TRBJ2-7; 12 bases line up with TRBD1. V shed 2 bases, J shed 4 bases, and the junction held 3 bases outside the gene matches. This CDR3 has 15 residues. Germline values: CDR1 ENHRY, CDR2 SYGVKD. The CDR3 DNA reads TGTGCCATCAGTGAGAGGGGACAGGGGGCTTACGAGCAGTACTTC. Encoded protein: CAISERGQGAYEQYF.

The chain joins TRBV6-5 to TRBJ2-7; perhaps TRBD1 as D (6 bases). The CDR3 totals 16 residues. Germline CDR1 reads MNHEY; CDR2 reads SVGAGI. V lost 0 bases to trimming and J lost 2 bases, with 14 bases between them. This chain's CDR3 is CASSYSLPGETYEQYF. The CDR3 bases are TGTGCCAGCAGTTACTCGTTGCCAGGGGAGACCTACGAGCAGTACTTC.

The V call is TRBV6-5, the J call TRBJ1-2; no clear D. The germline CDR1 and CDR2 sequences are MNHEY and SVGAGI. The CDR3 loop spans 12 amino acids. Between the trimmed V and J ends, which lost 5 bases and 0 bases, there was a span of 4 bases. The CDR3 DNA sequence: TGTGCCAGCAGTACAGCTAACTATGGCTACACCTTC. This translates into CASSTANYGYTF.

CDR3 nucleotides: TGCGCCAGCAGCCAAAACAGGGTCATCAATGAGCAGTTCTTC. Translated, it gives CASSQNRVINEQFF. The V call is TRBV4-3, the J call TRBJ2-1, with D perhaps TRBD1 (6 bases). V dropped 2 bases and J dropped 6 bases, with 11 bases sitting between them. This CDR3 contains 14 residues. The V gene's germline CDR1 is LGHNA and CDR2 YSLEER.

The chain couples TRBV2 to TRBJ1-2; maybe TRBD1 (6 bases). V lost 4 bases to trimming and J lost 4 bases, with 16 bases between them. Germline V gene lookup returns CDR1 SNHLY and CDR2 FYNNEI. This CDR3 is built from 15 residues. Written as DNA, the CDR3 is TGTGCCAGCAGTGGGGGGCAGGGCCGAGCCTATGGCTACACCTTC. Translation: CASSGGQGRAYGYTF.

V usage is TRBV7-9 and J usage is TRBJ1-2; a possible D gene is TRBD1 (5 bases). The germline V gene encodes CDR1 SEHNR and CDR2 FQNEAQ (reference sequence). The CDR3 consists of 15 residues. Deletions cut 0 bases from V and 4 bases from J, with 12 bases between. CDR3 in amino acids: CASSLAPGGGYGYTF. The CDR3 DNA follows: TGTGCCAGCAGCTTAGCGCCGGGGGGAGGCTATGGCTACACCTTC.

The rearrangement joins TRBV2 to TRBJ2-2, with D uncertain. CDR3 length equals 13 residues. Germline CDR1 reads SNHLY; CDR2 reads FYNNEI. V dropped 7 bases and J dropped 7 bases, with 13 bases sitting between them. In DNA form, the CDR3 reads TGTGCCAGCATTACAGCCTTCGGCGGGGAGCTGTTTTTT. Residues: CASITAFGGELFF.

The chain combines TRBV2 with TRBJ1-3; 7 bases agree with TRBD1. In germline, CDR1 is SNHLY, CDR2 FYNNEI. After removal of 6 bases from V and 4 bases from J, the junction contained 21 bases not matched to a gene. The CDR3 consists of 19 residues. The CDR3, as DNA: TGTGCCAGCAGGGGGCTCGGCGGGACAGACACTTACTCCGGAAACACCATATATTTT. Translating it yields CASRGLGGTDTYSGNTIYF.